Each of the 31 T cell receptor beta chains below was sequenced from the same sample in a study of control samples from healthy donors and cancer patients. Assay: immunoSEQ multiplex PCR; the TCRdb copy retains only in-frame clones and omits some. The data contain some 160,000 clones, 90% to 95% of them singletons. Material: blood. These receptors originate from a woman in her thirties in good health.

The CDR3 coding sequence is TGTGCCAGCAGCTTAGAGGCCCTAGCGGGATTCACCGGGGAGCTGTTTTTT. Protein product: CASSLEALAGFTGELFF. The V call is TRBV11-2, the J call TRBJ2-2; TRBD2 aligns across 9 bases. The length of the CDR3 is 17 residues. Looked up from germline, CDR1 is SGHAT and CDR2 is FQNNGV. V shed 0 bases and J 4 bases; nucleotides not matched to a gene: 6.

This sequence joins TRBV28 and TRBJ2-7, with 11 bases matching TRBD2. Germline CDR1 reads MDHEN; CDR2 reads SYDVKM. Trimming removed 3 bases from V and 6 bases from J; junction bases left unmatched: 7. The CDR3 covers 15 residues. In DNA, the CDR3 is TGTGCCAGCAGTTTCGAGACTAGCGGGATAGGCGAGCAGTACTTC. It specifies CASSFETSGIGEQYF.

This chain joins TRBV7-2 and TRBJ2-7; D not certain. Germline CDR1 is SGHTA and CDR2 is FQGNSA. CDR3 length: 14 residues. Trimming cost V 5 bases and J 2 bases, with 13 bases left between them. This CDR3 reads CASSPTQPPYEQYF. The CDR3 DNA is TGTGCCAGCAGCCCGACCCAACCTCCCTACGAGCAGTACTTC. The full variable domain, in which reference TRBV7-2 and TRBJ2-7 provide the parts outside the CDR3, is GAGVSQSPSNKVTEKGKDVELRCDPISGHTALYWYRQSLGQGLEFLIYFQGNSAPDKSGLPSDRFSAERTGGSVSTLTIQRTQQEDSAVYLCASSPTQPPYEQYFGPGTRLTVT.

This chain links TRBV6-1 with TRBJ2-5; maybe TRBD2 (6 bases). The CDR3 totals 15 residues. Trimming pared 0 bases from V and 5 bases from J, leaving 13 bases between. CDR1 and CDR2 from the germline V gene are MNHNS and SASEGT. The chain's CDR3 is CASSEAGGGLETQYF. The DNA for the CDR3 is TGTGCCAGCAGTGAAGCGGGAGGAGGCCTCGAGACCCAGTACTTC.

The rearrangement uses TRBV28 and TRBJ1-2, with no clear D. Germline CDR1 is MDHEN and CDR2 is SYDVKM. The CDR3 contains 16 residues. Trimming stripped 2 bases from V and 0 bases from J, with 13 bases between. DNA for the CDR3: TGTGCCAGCAGTTTAAGAGGAGGGATAGCTAACTATGGCTACACCTTC. This gives the protein CASSLRGGIANYGYTF.

This sequence joins TRBV27 and TRBJ2-3, with a possible D match to TRBD2 (5 bases). Trimming took off 5 bases at V and 7 bases at J, with 13 bases between the two ends. This CDR3 has 13 amino acids. Germline V gives CDR1 MNHEY, CDR2 SMNVEV (reference sequence). The CDR3 loop reads CASSPGLPHTQYF. DNA for the CDR3: TGTGCCAGCAGTCCTGGACTCCCTCATACGCAGTATTTT.

The chain recombines TRBV24-1 with TRBJ1-2; D remains ambiguous. Trimming shortened V by 3 bases and J by 4 bases, and 8 bases separated the two germline ends. Germline assignment: CDR1 KGHDR and CDR2 SFDVKD. The CDR3 length is 13 residues. The CDR3 region is CATSDRGIYGYTF. The CDR3 DNA is TGTGCCACCAGTGATCGCGGGATCTATGGCTACACCTTC.

This chain joins TRBV6-5 and TRBJ2-7; D is ambiguous. V was shortened by 5 bases and J by 0 bases, with 11 bases between the two germline ends. CDR1 MNHEY and CDR2 SVGAGI come from the germline V gene. There are 14 residues in the CDR3. CDR3 sequence reads: CASSPWATSYEQYF. CDR3 sequence (DNA): TGTGCCAGCAGTCCTTGGGCTACCTCCTACGAGCAGTACTTC.

The CDR3 sequence is CASSVGEPGELFF. Here the CDR3 DNA reads TGCGCCAGCAGCGTCGGCGAGCCCGGGGAGCTGTTTTTT. V usage is TRBV5-1 and J usage is TRBJ2-2; no firm D call. The CDR3 spans 13 residues. CDR1 is SGHRS, CDR2 YFSETQ, per germline. Trimming took 4 bases from V and 6 from J, leaving 10 bases between them. Based on the CDR3 plus reference TRBV5-1 and TRBJ2-2, the full variable domain is KAGVTQTPRYLIKTRGQQVTLSCSPISGHRSVSWYQQTPGQGLQFLFEYFSETQRNKGNFPGRFSGRQFSNSRSEMNVSTLELGDSALYLCASSVGEPGELFFGEGSRLTVL.

The CDR3 is CASSDPRQSSYEQYF. The CDR3 DNA follows: TGTGCCAGCAGTGACCCCCGACAGAGCTCCTACGAGCAGTACTTC. The rearrangement joins TRBV2 to TRBJ2-7, with D possibly being TRBD1 (5 bases). This CDR3 is 15 amino acids long. Germline CDR1 is SNHLY and CDR2 is FYNNEI. The V and J ends lost 3 bases and 0 bases respectively, with 12 bases between them.

This chain links TRBV15 with TRBJ1-2, with D uncertain. The V end was cut by 2 bases, the J end by 5 bases, with 9 bases between. CDR1 LNHNV and CDR2 YYDKDF come from the germline V gene (reference sequence). The CDR3 has 13 residues. In DNA form, the CDR3 reads TGTGCCACCAGCAGACCGCTCGTTTATGGCTACACCTTC. Residues: CATSRPLVYGYTF.

This chain joins TRBV6-5 and TRBJ2-6; unclear D gene. The V end lost 4 bases, the J end lost 0 bases, and 1 base lay between the germline ends. The CDR3 loop spans 13 amino acids. Germline CDR1 reads MNHEY; CDR2 reads SVGAGI. In DNA, the CDR3 is TGTGCCAGCAGTTCCTCTGGGGCCAACGTCCTGACTTTC. Translated, it gives CASSSSGANVLTF.

This clone was counted a single time. This sequence joins TRBV7-2 and TRBJ1-2, with no clear D. V gave up 4 bases and J gave up 4 bases, with 7 bases separating them. The CDR3 sequence is 12 residues long. CDR1 SGHTA and CDR2 FQGNSA come from the germline V gene. CDR3 nucleotides: TGTGCCAGCAGCTACGAGCCCTATGGCTACACCTTC. Its protein is CASSYEPYGYTF.

This chain uses TRBV28 with TRBJ1-4; D might be TRBD1 (5 bases). Trimming shortened V by 5 bases and J by 6 bases, and 10 bases separated the two germline ends. CDR3 length: 13 amino acids. Germline CDR1 MDHEN, CDR2 SYDVKM. The CDR3 spells CASSRSGDEKLFF. The CDR3 nucleotides are TGTGCCAGCAGTCGGTCGGGGGATGAAAAACTGTTTTTT. Together with reference TRBV28 and TRBJ1-4, the CDR3 gives the full variable domain: DVKVTQSSRYLVKRTGEKVFLECVQDMDHENMFWYRQDPGLGLRLIYFSYDVKMKEKGDIPEGYSVSREKKERFSLILESASTNQTSMYLCASSRSGDEKLFFGSGTQLSVL.

This clone was seen a single time. V and J are TRBV28 and TRBJ1-5; 9 bases are shared with TRBD1. Germline V CDR1 and CDR2: MDHEN, SYDVKM. The CDR3 consists of 14 residues. Trimming removed 11 bases from V and 4 bases from J; junction bases left unmatched: 9. This CDR3 is CAGETGGGNQPQHF. In nucleotides, the CDR3 is TGTGCCGGAGAGACAGGGGGTGGAAATCAGCCCCAGCATTTT.

The chain uses TRBV11-2 and TRBJ1-2, with unresolved D. The germline gives CDR1 SGHAT, CDR2 FQNNGV. Trimming stripped 5 bases from V and 8 bases from J, with 15 bases between. The CDR3 is 13 amino acids. The CDR3 nucleotides read TGTGCCAGCAGCCTCGGGCTTTCAGACGGCTACACCTTC. Amino acid sequence: CASSLGLSDGYTF.

This clone showed up just once. V is TRBV7-9 and J is TRBJ2-1; D possibly corresponds to TRBD2 (5 bases). Looked up from germline, CDR1 is SEHNR and CDR2 is FQNEAQ (reference sequence). Trimming removed 5 bases from V and 7 bases from J, with 12 bases in between. This CDR3 spans 13 amino acids. The DNA for the CDR3 is TGTGCCAGCAGCGCCGGACTGTTAAATGAGCAGTTCTTC. It codes for CASSAGLLNEQFF.

In its sample, this clone was seen once. This chain connects TRBV7-2 to TRBJ2-7; D might be TRBD2 (6 bases). V dropped 5 bases and J dropped 7 bases, with 27 bases sitting between them. The CDR3 covers 17 residues. Germline V gives CDR1 SGHTA, CDR2 FQGNSA. The CDR3 loop reads CASSPDPQGFVGGEQYF. The DNA for the CDR3 is TGTGCCAGCAGCCCAGACCCCCAGGGATTCGTGGGAGGAGAGCAGTACTTC.

The V and J genes are TRBV4-1 and TRBJ2-1; D unclear. With 4 bases removed from V and 7 bases from J, the gap between germline ends came to 8 bases. Germline loops: CDR1 MGHRA, CDR2 YSYEKL. The CDR3 length is 12 residues. This CDR3 is CASSPSTNEQFF. CDR3 nucleotides: TGCGCCAGCAGCCCGTCAACTAATGAGCAGTTCTTC.

The chain uses TRBV4-1 and TRBJ2-5; possibly TRBD1 for D (6 bases). Germline CDR1 and CDR2: MGHRA and YSYEKL. The CDR3 is 15 residues long. The V end lost 4 bases, the J end lost 5 bases, and 17 bases lay between the germline ends. The CDR3 nucleotides are TGCGCCAGCAGCCTAGGGGGAGAAGGGTTGGAGACCCAGTACTTC. Translated: CASSLGGEGLETQYF.

This clone was seen more than once but under ten times. V gene TRBV7-9 combines with J gene TRBJ2-1; D is uncertain. Germline lookup yields CDR1 SEHNR and CDR2 FQNEAQ (reference sequence). This CDR3 is 14 amino acids long. V lost 1 base and J 4 bases, leaving 8 bases between the germline ends. The CDR3 region is CASSLGQTYNEQFF. The DNA of the CDR3 is TGTGCCAGCAGCTTAGGGCAGACGTACAATGAGCAGTTCTTC.

The chain uses TRBV21-1 and TRBJ2-1; TRBD1 is the table's D call, not checked against the DNA. TRBV21-1 is deemed a pseudogene. The length of the CDR3 is 16 residues. This CDR3 is CASSFCPGQSYNEQFF. CDR3 nucleotides: TGTGCCAGCAGCTTCTGCCCGGGACAGTCCTACAATGAGCAGTTCTTC.

The chain has TRBV4-2 and TRBJ2-1, with 8 bases that match TRBD2. Germline V gene sequence: CDR1 LGHNA, CDR2 YNFKEQ. The CDR3 extends over 16 amino acids. Losses at the gene ends were 2 bases for V and 7 bases for J; bases not matched to a gene: 10. CDR3 protein: CASSQFREGPRNEQFF. CDR3 coding DNA: TGTGCCAGCAGCCAATTCCGGGAGGGGCCTAGGAATGAGCAGTTCTTC.

The chain couples TRBV11-2 to TRBJ2-5; D perhaps matches TRBD1 (6 bases). The CDR3 sequence is 12 residues long. Germline-derived CDR1 and CDR2 are SGHAT and FQNNGV. The V end lost 0 bases, the J end lost 7 bases, and 6 bases lay between the germline ends. The CDR3 sequence: CASSLEGGTQYF. The CDR3 nucleotides are TGTGCCAGCAGCTTAGAAGGGGGGACCCAGTACTTC. Complete variable domain (other parts from reference TRBV11-2 and TRBJ2-5): EAGVAQSPRYKIIEKRQSVAFWCNPISGHATLYWYQQILGQGPKLLIQFQNNGVVDDSQLPKDRFSAERLKGVDSTLKIQPAKLEDSAVYLCASSLEGGTQYFGPGTRLLVL.

This rearrangement joins TRBV4-1 to TRBJ2-5, with TRBD2 matching over 7 bases. V was clipped by 1 base and J by 9 bases; unmatched bases: 11. The CDR3 has 15 amino acids. Germline V gives CDR1 MGHRA, CDR2 YSYEKL. This chain's CDR3 is CASSQAGTTTMAQYF. Here the CDR3 DNA reads TGCGCCAGCAGCCAAGCCGGGACTACCACGATGGCCCAGTACTTC.

The chain recombines TRBV7-2 with TRBJ2-7; 8 positions match TRBD1. CDR3 length: 14 amino acids. Germline V CDR1 and CDR2: SGHTA, FQGNSA. V gave up 5 bases and J gave up 7 bases; unmatched junction bases: 10. CDR3 nucleotide sequence: TGTGCCAGCAGCGCCCCGGACAGGGCCCAGGAGCAGTACTTC. This translates into CASSAPDRAQEQYF.

The DNA of the CDR3 is TGTGCCAGCAGCTTAAGAGGTGGGGATACGCAGTATTTT. It codes for CASSLRGGDTQYF. The rearrangement uses TRBV13 and TRBJ2-3, with D unclear. The CDR3 is 13 residues long. V was clipped by 2 bases and J by 6 bases, with 9 bases between them. Germline V gives CDR1 PRHDT, CDR2 FYEKMQ (reference sequence).

The chain has TRBV18 and TRBJ2-1; D possibly matches TRBD1 or TRBD2 (5 bases each). V lost 1 base and J 0 bases, leaving 16 bases between the germline ends. The CDR3 extends over 18 amino acids. Germline V gene lookup returns CDR1 KGHSH and CDR2 LQKENI. The CDR3 reads CASSPLPGPQSSYNEQFF. The CDR3 coding sequence is TGTGCCAGCTCACCACTGCCGGGACCTCAGAGCTCCTACAATGAGCAGTTCTTC.

CDR3 coding DNA: TGTGCCAGCAGTTACTCTGGGACTAGCGCCGGGGAGCTGTTTTTT. Amino acids: CASSYSGTSAGELFF. This rearrangement joins TRBV6-5 to TRBJ2-2; TRBD2 matches 10 bases. J was trimmed by 6 bases and V by 0 bases; bases with no gene match: 1. The germline V gene encodes CDR1 MNHEY and CDR2 SVGAGI. The CDR3 length is 15 residues.

V and J are TRBV18 and TRBJ2-7; 7 bases map to TRBD1. CDR3 length: 14 amino acids. V gave up 2 bases and J gave up 3 bases; unmatched junction bases: 4. CDR1 is KGHSH, CDR2 LQKENI, per germline. CDR3 DNA sequence: TGTGCCAGCTCACCAATGACAGGGATCTACGAGCAGTACTTC. Translated, it gives CASSPMTGIYEQYF.

The rearrangement links TRBV4-3 to TRBJ2-5; D is unresolved. The CDR3 totals 13 residues. The V gene lost 0 bases and the J gene lost 1 base, with 3 bases spanning the gap. Germline CDR1 is LGHNA and CDR2 is YSLEER. In DNA form, the CDR3 reads TGCGCCAGCAGCCAAGACAGCCAAGAGACCCAGTACTTC. Translation gives CASSQDSQETQYF.